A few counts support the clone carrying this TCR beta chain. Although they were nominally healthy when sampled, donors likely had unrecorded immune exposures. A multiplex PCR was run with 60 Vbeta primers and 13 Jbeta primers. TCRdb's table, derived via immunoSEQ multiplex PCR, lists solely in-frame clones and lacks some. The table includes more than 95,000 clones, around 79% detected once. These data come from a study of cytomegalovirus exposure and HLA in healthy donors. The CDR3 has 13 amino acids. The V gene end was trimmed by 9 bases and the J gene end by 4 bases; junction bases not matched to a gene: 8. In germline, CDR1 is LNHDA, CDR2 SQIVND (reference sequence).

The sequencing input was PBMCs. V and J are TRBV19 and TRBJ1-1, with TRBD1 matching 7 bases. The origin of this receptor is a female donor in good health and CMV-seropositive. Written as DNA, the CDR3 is TGTGCCAGCCGAAGACAGGGAGGCACTGAAGCTTTCTTT. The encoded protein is CASRRQGGTEAFF.